This T cell receptor (beta chain) was observed in a study of cytomegalovirus exposure and HLA in healthy donors. Whole-study findings and limits: Researchers counted roughly 150 TCR beta chains as cytomegalovirus-associated.

This CDR3 spans 14 amino acids. J lost 1 base, V lost 5 bases, and 5 bases had no gene match. Germline CDR1 reads MNHEY; CDR2 reads SMNVEV (reference sequence). In the PCR, 60 Vbeta and 13 Jbeta primers were used. Only in-frame clones appear in the TCRdb table, and some are missing; sequencing was by immunoSEQ multiplex PCR. The sample has 110,000 to 150,000 clones, roughly two thirds seen once. Turning to this clone: The antigen remains unidentified.

The chain uses TRBV27 and TRBJ2-7; TRBD2 agrees at 7 bases. The sample consisted of PBMCs. This sequence originates from a human donor in good health. CDR3 nucleotides: TGTGCCAGCAGTCCAGCGGGGCTGTCCTACGAGCAGTACTTC. Translating gives CASSPAGLSYEQYF.